Given below is one TCR beta chain in context. Its specificity is unknown. Regarding time point: cycle 4 day 1 (C4D1), after less than seven weeks of nivolumab. Each patient relapsed following autologous stem cell transplantation, and prior brentuximab vedotin exposure differed. This sample stems from a study of PD-1 blockade in classical Hodgkin lymphoma. Generated by immunoSEQ multiplex PCR, the TCRdb table keeps only in-frame clones and is missing some. Counted here are tens of thousands of clones, 80% occurring once; the ten biggest clones make up roughly a fifth. Points from the study as a whole: Complete responders entered with baseline diversity on par with newly diagnosed patients, the results showed.

The specimen comprised peripheral blood mononuclear cells (PBMCs), sampled before the fourth cycle of nivolumab. This receptor was identified in a human donor with classical Hodgkin lymphoma.

The CDR3, as DNA: TGTGCCAGCAGCGTAGGACAGGGGGAGGTGACCCAGTACTTC. Protein product: CASSVGQGEVTQYF. The chain uses TRBV9 and TRBJ2-5, with 9 bases fitting TRBD1. V lost 0 bases, J lost 7 bases, and 4 bases stayed unmatched. Germline values: CDR1 SGDLS, CDR2 YYNGEE. The length of the CDR3 is 14 residues.